This T cell receptor (beta chain) was captured by sequencing in a study of identifying expanded T cells in peripheral blood. Overall study results and limits: Differentially abundant clones: about 1.1 between replicates, 15 to 17 at approximately 13 days, less than 20 at four.

V shed 1 base and J 4 bases; nucleotides not matched to a gene: 4. This CDR3 has 15 amino acids. Germline V gene sequence: CDR1 MGHRA, CDR2 YSYEKL. This table comes from immunoSEQ multiplex PCR, and its TCRdb copy is limited to in-frame clones, with some not included. The sample has 55,000 to 80,000 clones, around 86% seen once. No infections or other immune events were documented during collection. Regarding this clone: Its antigen remains unknown.

This TCR derives from a person aged 18 to 69 in good health. What was sequenced was blood. V and J are TRBV4-1 and TRBJ1-2; 9 positions match TRBD1. DNA for the CDR3: TGCGCCAGCAGCCAAGGAGGACAGGGGACCTATGGCTACACCTTC. Its protein product is CASSQGGQGTYGYTF.